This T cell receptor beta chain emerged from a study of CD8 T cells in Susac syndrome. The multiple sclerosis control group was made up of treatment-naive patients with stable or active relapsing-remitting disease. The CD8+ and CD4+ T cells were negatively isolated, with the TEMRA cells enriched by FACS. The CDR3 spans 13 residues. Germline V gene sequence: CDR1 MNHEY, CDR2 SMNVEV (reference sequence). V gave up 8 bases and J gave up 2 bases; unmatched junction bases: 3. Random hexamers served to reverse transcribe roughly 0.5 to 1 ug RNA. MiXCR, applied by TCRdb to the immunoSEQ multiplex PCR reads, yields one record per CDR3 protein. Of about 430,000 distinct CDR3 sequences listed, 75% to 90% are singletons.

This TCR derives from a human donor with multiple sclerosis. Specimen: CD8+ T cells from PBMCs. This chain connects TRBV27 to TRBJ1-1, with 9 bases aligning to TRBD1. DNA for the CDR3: TGTGCCAGCCGGACAGGGGTAAACACTGAAGCTTTCTTT. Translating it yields CASRTGVNTEAFF.